This T cell receptor beta chain is from a study of EBV T-cell therapy then PD-1 blockade in nasopharyngeal carcinoma. As for time point: 266 days after commencement of treatment, after nivolumab therapy. Treatment described: AdE1-LMPpoly-expanded autologous EBV-specific T-cell therapy followed by anti-PD-1 nivolumab. With respect to this clone: The antigen is undetermined.

This CDR3 has 15 amino acids. Germline CDR1 is ENHRY and CDR2 is SYGVKD. The V and J ends lost 3 bases and 10 bases respectively, with 18 bases between them. The protocol was immunoSEQ multiplex PCR, while the TCRdb copy is restricted to in-frame clones and leaves out a portion. The table records roughly 20,000 clones, roughly 80% of them present only once. The source of this sequence is a man aged 35-49 years with nasopharyngeal carcinoma. The chain combines TRBV10-3 with TRBJ1-4; D might be TRBD1 (5 bases). The sample in question was CD8+ T cells from blood, obtained around day 260 from a patient whose treatment included autologous EBV-specific T cells and nivolumab. In DNA, the CDR3 is TGTGCCATCAGTGACCCACAGGAGAGGGACGGAAAACTGTTTTTT. Protein: CAISDPQERDGKLFF.